This T cell receptor (beta chain) was found in a study of Graves' ophthalmopathy and Graves' hyperthyroidism. RNA transcripts served as template for amplifying TCR beta CDR3 sequences. First-round RT-PCR with HTBI primers preceded a second-round multiplex PCR. TCRdb ran MiXCR on the multiplex PCR reads and lists one entry per CDR3 protein. The sample shows around 400,000 distinct CDR3 sequences, about 16% of them seen only once. Study-wide results and limits: Blood also held most thyroid clonotypes expanded above 0.001 frequency.

Points on this clonotype: Antigen specificity is unknown.

The CDR3 runs to 18 residues. Germline CDR1 is KGHDR and CDR2 is SFDVKD. Trimming took 5 bases from V and 5 from J; bases not matched to a gene: 14. Sequenced material: peripheral blood. The TCR was taken from a woman between 18 and 29 years old with Graves' ophthalmopathy. This chain uses TRBV24-1 with TRBJ2-2, with 9 bases aligning to TRBD2. The CDR3 region is CATSGSKSLAGVTGELFF. CDR3 in DNA: TGTGCCACCAGTGGATCTAAGTCATTAGCGGGAGTAACCGGGGAGCTGTTTTTT.